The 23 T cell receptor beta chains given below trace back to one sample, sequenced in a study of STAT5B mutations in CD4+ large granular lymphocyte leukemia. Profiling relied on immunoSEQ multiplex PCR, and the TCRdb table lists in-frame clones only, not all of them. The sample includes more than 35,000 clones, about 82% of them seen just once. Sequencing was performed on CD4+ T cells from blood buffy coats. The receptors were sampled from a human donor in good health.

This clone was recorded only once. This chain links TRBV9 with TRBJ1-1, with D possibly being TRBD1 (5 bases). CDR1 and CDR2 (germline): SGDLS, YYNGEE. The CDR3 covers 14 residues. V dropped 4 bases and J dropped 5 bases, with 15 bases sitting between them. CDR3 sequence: CASSPSAGRTEAFF. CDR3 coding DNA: TGTGCCAGCAGCCCTTCCGCAGGGCGGACTGAAGCTTTCTTT.

The CDR3 DNA reads TGTGCCAGCAGTCTCCCAGGGGCCGCCTACGAGCAGTACTTC. Protein: CASSLPGAAYEQYF. The chain joins TRBV6-5 to TRBJ2-7, with D possibly being TRBD1 (6 bases). Germline V lookup: CDR1 MNHEY, CDR2 SVGAGI. The germline V and J ends were trimmed by 5 bases and 2 bases, with 13 bases remaining between them. CDR3 size: 14 residues.

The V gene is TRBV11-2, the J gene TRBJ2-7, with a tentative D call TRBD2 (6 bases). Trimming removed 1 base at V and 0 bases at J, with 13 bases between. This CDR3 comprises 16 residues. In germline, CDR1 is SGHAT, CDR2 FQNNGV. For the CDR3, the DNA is TGTGCCAGCAGCTTAGGTGGCGCGGGGAGCTCCTACGAGCAGTACTTC. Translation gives CASSLGGAGSSYEQYF. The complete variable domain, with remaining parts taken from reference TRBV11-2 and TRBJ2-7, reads EAGVAQSPRYKIIEKRQSVAFWCNPISGHATLYWYQQILGQGPKLLIQFQNNGVVDDSQLPKDRFSAERLKGVDSTLKIQPAKLEDSAVYLCASSLGGAGSSYEQYFGPGTRLTVT.

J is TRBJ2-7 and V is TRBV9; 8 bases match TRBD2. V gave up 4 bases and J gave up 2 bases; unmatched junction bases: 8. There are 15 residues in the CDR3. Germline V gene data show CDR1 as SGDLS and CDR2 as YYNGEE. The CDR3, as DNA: TGTGCCAGCAGCTCAAGTCCGGGACTAGCCTACGAGCAGTACTTC. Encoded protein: CASSSSPGLAYEQYF.

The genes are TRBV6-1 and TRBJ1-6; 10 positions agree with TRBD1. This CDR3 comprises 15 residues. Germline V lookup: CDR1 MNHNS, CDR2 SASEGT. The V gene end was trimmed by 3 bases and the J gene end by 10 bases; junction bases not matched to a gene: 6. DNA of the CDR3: TGTGCCAGCAGTGACGGGGACAGGGGTTGGTCACCCCTCCACTTT. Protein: CASSDGDRGWSPLHF.

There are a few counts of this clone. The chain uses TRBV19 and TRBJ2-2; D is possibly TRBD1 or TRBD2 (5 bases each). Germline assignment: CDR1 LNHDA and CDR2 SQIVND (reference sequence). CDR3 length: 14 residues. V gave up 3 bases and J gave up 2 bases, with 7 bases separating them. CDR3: CASSIGGNTGELFF. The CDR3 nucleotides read TGTGCCAGTAGTATTGGGGGAAACACCGGGGAGCTGTTTTTT.

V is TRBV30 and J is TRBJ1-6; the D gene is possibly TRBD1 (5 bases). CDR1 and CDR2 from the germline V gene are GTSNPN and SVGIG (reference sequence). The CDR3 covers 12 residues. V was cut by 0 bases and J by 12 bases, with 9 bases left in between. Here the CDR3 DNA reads TGTGCCTGGAGTGTAGGGGTAAGACCCCTCCACTTT. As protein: CAWSVGVRPLHF.

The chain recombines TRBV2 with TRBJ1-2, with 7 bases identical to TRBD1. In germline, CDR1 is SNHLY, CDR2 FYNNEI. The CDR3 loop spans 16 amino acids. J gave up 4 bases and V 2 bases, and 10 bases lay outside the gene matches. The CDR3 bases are TGTGCCAGCAGTGAAATTGGGGCAGGGGGAGTCTATGGCTACACCTTC. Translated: CASSEIGAGGVYGYTF.

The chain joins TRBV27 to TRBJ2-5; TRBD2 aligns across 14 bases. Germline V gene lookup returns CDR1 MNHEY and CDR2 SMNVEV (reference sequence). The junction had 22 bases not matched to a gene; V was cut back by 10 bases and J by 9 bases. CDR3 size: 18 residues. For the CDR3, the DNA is TGTGCCACCGGGGACAGGACCGGGACTAGCGGGAGCGGCGGGTCCCAGTACTTC. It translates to CATGDRTGTSGSGGSQYF.

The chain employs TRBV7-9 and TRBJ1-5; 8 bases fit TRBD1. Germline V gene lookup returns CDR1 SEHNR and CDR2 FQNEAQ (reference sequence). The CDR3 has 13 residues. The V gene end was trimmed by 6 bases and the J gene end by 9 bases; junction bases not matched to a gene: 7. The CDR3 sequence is CASRPGQGGPQHF. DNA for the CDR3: TGTGCCAGCAGACCTGGACAGGGAGGGCCCCAGCATTTT.

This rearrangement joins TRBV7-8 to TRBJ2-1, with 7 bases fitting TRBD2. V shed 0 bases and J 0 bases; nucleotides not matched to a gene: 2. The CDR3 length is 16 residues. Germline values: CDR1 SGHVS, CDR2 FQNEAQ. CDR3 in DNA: TGTGCCAGCAGCTTAGCGAGGACTAGCTCCTACAATGAGCAGTTCTTC. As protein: CASSLARTSSYNEQFF.

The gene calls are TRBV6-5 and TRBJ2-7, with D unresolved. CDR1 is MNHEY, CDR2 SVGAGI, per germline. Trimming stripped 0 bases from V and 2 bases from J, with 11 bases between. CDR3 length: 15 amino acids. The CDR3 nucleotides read TGTGCCAGCAGTTACTCGGGCAGCCAACCCTACGAGCAGTACTTC. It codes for CASSYSGSQPYEQYF.

The CDR3 reads CASSLDSSYGYTF. CDR3 DNA: TGTGCCAGCAGTCTGGACAGCTCCTATGGCTACACCTTC. V usage is TRBV6-1 and J usage is TRBJ1-2, with D perhaps TRBD1 (6 bases). Germline V gene sequence: CDR1 MNHNS, CDR2 SASEGT. This CDR3 is 13 amino acids long. Trimming left V 5 bases short and J 4 bases short, with 11 bases between.

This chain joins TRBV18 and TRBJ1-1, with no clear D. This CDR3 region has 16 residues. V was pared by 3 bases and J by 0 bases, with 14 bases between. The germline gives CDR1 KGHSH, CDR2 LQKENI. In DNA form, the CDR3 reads TGTGCCAGCTCACCGGGGAGGCGAGGTATGAACACTGAAGCTTTCTTT. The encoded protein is CASSPGRRGMNTEAFF.

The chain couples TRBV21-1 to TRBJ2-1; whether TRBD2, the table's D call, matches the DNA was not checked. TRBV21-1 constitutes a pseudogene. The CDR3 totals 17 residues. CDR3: CASSTQRTSGTYNEQFF. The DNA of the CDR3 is TGTGCCAGCAGCACCCAACGGACTAGCGGGACATACAATGAGCAGTTCTTC.

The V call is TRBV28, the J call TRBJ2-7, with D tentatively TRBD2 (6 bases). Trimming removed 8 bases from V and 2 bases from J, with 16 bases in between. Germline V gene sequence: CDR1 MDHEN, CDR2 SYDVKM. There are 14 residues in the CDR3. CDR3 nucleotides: TGTGCCAGCGCTAGCGCCACGTTCGCCTACGAGCAGTACTTC. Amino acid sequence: CASASATFAYEQYF. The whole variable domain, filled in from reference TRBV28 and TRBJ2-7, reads DVKVTQSSRYLVKRTGEKVFLECVQDMDHENMFWYRQDPGLGLRLIYFSYDVKMKEKGDIPEGYSVSREKKERFSLILESASTNQTSMYLCASASATFAYEQYFGPGTRLTVT.

CDR3 in amino acids: CASSLGSASNYGYTF. The CDR3 DNA sequence: TGTGCCAGCAGCTTGGGGTCAGCCTCTAACTATGGCTACACCTTC. The chain is built from TRBV5-4 and TRBJ1-2; D is unclear. V shed 0 bases and J shed 0 bases, with 9 bases lying between them. Germline V gene sequence: CDR1 SGHNT, CDR2 YYREEE (reference sequence). The CDR3 is 15 amino acids.

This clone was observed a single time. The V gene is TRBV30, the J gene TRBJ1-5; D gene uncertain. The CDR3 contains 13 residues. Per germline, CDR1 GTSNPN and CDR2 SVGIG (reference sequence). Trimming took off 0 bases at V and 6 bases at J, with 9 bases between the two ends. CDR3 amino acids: CAWSVDPGQPQHF. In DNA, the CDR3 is TGTGCCTGGAGTGTGGATCCCGGTCAGCCCCAGCATTTT.

CDR3: CASSQGVGRAETQYF. CDR3 coding DNA: TGTGCCAGCAGCCAGGGCGTCGGGAGGGCGGAGACCCAGTACTTC. The chain recombines TRBV7-2 with TRBJ2-5, with 8 bases aligning to TRBD2. CDR1 is SGHTA, CDR2 FQGNSA, per germline. Germline trimming cut 5 bases from V and 5 bases from J; bases unmatched to any gene: 10. The CDR3 is 15 residues long.

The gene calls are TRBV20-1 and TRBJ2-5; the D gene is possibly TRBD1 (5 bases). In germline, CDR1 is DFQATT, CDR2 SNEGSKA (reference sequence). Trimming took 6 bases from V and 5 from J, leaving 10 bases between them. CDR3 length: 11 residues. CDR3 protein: CSARVGETQYF. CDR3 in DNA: TGCAGTGCCAGGGTTGGGGAGACCCAGTACTTC.

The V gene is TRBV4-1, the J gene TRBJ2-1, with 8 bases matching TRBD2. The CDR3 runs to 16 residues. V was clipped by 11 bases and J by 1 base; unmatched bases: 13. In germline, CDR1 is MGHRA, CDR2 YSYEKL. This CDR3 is CAARGGTPGSYNEQFF. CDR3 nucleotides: TGCGCCGCACGGGGGGGGACCCCGGGGTCCTACAATGAGCAGTTCTTC.

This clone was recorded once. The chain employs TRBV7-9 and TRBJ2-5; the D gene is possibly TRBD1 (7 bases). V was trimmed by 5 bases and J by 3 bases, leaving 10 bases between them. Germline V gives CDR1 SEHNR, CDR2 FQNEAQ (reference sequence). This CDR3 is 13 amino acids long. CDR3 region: CASSLRGEETQYF. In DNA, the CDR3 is TGTGCCAGCAGCCTCAGGGGGGAAGAGACCCAGTACTTC. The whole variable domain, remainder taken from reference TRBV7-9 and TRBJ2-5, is DTGVSQNPRHKITKRGQNVTFRCDPISEHNRLYWYRQTLGQGPEFLTYFQNEAQLEKSRLLSDRFSAERPKGSFSTLEIQRTEQGDSAMYLCASSLRGEETQYFGPGTRLLVL.

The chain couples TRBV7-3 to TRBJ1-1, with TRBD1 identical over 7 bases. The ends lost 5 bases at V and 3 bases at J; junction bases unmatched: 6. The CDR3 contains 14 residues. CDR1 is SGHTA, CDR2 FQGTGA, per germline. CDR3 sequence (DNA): TGTGCCAGCAGCGTGGACAGGTCCGACACTGAAGCTTTCTTT. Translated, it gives CASSVDRSDTEAFF.